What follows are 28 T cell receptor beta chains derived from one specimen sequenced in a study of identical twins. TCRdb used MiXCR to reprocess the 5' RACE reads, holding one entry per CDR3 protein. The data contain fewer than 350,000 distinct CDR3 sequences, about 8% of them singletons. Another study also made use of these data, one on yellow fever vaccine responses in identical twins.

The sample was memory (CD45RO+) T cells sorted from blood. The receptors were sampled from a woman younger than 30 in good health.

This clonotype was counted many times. The CDR3 region is CASSSPGLAGAISYNEQFF. The CDR3 bases are TGTGCCAGCAGCTCCCCGGGACTAGCGGGGGCCATCTCCTACAATGAGCAGTTCTTC. This chain uses TRBV7-8 with TRBJ2-1; TRBD2 matches at 14 bases. The V gene end was trimmed by 4 bases and the J gene end by 0 bases; junction bases not matched to a gene: 8. This CDR3 is 19 amino acids long. The germline V gene has CDR1 SGHVS and CDR2 FQNEAQ.

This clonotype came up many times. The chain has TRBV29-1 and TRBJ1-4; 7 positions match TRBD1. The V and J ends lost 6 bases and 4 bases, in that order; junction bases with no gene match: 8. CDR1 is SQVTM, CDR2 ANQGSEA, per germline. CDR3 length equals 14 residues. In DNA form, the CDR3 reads TGCAGCGTGGGCGCCGGGACAGTTAATGAAAAACTGTTTTTT. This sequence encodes CSVGAGTVNEKLFF.

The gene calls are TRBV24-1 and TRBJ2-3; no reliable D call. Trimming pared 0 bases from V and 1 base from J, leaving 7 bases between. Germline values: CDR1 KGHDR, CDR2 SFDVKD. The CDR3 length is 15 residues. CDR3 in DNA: TGTGCCACCAGTGATTTGACCCTTGGCACAGATACGCAGTATTTT. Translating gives CATSDLTLGTDTQYF.

The CDR3 DNA sequence: TGTGCCAGCAGCCGACGGACGGGACGGTACAATGAGCAGTTCTTC. It codes for CASSRRTGRYNEQFF. The rearrangement joins TRBV12-3 or TRBV12-4 to TRBJ2-1, with D tentatively TRBD1 or TRBD2 (5 bases each). The CDR3 runs 15 residues. V dropped 6 bases and J dropped 4 bases, with 16 bases sitting between them.

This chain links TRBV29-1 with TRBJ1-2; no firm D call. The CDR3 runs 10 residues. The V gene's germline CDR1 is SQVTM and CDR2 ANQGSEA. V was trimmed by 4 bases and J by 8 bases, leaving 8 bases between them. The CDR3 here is CSVGARGYTF. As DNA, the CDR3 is TGCAGCGTTGGCGCCCGGGGCTACACCTTC.

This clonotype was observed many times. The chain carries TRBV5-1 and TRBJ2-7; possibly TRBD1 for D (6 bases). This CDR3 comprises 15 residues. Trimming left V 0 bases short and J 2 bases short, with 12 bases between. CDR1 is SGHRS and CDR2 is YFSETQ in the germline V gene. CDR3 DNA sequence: TGCGCCAGCAGCTTGGGTGGGACACCTACCTACGAGCAGTACGTC. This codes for CASSLGGTPTYEQYV.

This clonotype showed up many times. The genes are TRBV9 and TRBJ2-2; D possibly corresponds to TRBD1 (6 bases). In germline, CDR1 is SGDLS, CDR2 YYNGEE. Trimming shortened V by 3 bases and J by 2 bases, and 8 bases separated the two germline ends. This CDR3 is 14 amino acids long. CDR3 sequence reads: CASSGGPNTGELFF. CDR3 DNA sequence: TGTGCCAGCAGCGGGGGGCCCAACACCGGGGAGCTGTTTTTT.

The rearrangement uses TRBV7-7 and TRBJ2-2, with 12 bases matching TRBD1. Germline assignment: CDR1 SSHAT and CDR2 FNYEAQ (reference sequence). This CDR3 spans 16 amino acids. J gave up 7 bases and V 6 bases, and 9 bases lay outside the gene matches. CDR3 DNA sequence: TGTGCCAGCAGAACTGGGACAGGGGGCTCGGACGGGGAGCTGTTTTTT. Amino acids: CASRTGTGGSDGELFF.

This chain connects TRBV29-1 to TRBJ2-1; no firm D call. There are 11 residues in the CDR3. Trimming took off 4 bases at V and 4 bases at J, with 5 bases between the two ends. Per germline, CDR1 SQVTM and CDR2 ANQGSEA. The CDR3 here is CSVVGYNEQFF. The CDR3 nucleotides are TGCAGCGTTGTAGGGTACAATGAGCAGTTCTTC.

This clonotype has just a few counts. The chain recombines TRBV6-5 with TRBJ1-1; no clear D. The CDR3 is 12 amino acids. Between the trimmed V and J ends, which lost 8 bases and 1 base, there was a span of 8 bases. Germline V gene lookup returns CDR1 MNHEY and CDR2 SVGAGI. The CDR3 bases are TGTGCCAGCGGGAGAGCGAACACTGAAGCTTTCTTT. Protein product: CASGRANTEAFF.

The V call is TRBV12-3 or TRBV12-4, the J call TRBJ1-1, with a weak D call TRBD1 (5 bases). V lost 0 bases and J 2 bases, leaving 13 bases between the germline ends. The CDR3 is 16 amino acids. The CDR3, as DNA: TGTGCCAGCAGTTTAGCGGGGAGACGGACAAACACTGAAGCTTTCTTT. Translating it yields CASSLAGRRTNTEAFF.

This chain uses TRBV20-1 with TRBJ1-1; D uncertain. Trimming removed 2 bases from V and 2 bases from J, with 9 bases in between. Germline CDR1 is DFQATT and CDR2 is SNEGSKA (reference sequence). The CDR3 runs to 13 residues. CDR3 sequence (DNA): TGCAGTGCTAGAAGGGCCCTAAACACTGAAGCTTTCTTT. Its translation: CSARRALNTEAFF.

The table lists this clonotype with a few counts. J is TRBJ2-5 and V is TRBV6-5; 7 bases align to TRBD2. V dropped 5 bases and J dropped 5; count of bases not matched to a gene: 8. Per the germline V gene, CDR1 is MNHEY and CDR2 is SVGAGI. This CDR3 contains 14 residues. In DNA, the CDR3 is TGTGCCAGCAGTGACACGAGGGGAGGGGAGACCCAGTACTTC. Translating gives CASSDTRGGETQYF.

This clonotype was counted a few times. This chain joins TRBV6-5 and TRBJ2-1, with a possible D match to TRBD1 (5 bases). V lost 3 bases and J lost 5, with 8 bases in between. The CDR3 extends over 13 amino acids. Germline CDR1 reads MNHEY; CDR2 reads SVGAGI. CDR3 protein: CASSYYRNNEQFF. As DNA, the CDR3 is TGTGCCAGCAGTTATTACAGGAACAATGAGCAGTTCTTC.

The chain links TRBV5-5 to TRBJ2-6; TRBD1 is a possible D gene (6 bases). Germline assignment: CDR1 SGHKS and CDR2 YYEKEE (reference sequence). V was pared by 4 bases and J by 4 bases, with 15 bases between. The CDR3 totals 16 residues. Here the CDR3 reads CASSKLGGLGANVLTF. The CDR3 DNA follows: TGTGCCAGCAGCAAATTAGGGGGTCTCGGGGCCAACGTCCTGACTTTC.

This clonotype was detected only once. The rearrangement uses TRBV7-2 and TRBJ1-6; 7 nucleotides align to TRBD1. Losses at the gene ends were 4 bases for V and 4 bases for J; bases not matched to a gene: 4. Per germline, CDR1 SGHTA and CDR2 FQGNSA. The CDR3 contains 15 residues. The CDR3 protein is CASSSGQAYNSPLHF. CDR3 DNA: TGTGCCAGCAGCTCCGGACAGGCGTATAATTCACCCCTCCACTTT.

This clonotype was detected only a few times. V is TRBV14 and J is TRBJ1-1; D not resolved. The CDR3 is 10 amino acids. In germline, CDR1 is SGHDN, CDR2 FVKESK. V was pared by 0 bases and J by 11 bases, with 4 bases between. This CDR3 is CASSQDFAFF. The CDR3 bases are TGTGCCAGCAGCCAAGATTTTGCTTTCTTT.

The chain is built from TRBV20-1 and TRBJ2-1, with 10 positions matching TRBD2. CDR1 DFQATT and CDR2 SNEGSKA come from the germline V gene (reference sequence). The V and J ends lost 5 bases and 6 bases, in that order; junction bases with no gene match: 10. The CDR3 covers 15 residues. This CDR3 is CSAGTSGGAFNEQFF. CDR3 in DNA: TGCAGTGCTGGGACAAGCGGGGGGGCTTTCAATGAGCAGTTCTTC.

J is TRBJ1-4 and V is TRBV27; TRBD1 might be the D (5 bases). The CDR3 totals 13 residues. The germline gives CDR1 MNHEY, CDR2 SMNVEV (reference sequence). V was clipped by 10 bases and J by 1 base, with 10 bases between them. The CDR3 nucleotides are TGTGCCACGGGGGATTTAACTAATGAAAAACTGTTTTTT. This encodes CATGDLTNEKLFF.

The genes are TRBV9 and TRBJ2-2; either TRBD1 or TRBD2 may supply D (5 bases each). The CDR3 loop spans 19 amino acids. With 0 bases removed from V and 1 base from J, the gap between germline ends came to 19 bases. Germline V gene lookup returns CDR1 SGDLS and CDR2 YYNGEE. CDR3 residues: CASSVVGKPGRRNTGELFF. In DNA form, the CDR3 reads TGTGCCAGCAGCGTAGTTGGGAAACCGGGACGGAGGAACACCGGGGAGCTGTTTTTT.

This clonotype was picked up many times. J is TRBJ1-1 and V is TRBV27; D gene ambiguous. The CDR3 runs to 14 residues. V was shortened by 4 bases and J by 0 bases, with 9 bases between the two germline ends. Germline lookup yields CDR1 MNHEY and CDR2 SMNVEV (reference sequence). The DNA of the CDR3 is TGTGCCAGCAGTTCGGCCGAAGTGAACACTGAAGCTTTCTTT. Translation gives CASSSAEVNTEAFF.

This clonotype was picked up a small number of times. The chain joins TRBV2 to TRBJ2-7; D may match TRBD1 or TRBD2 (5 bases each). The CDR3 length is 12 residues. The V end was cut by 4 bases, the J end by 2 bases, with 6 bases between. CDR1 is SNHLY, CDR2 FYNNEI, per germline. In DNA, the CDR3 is TGTGCCAGCAGTGGGGACCCCTACGAGCAGTACTTC. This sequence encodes CASSGDPYEQYF.

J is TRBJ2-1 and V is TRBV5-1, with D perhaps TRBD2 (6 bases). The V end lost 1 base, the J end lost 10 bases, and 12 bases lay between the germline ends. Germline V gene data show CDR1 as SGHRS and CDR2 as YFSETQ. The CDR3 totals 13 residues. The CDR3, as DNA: TGCGCCAGCAGCTTGCCGGGAGTTGGGGAGCAGTTCTTC. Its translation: CASSLPGVGEQFF.

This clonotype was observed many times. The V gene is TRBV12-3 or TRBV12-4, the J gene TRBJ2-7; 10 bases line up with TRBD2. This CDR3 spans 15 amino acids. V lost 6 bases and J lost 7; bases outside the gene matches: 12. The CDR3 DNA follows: TGTGCCAGCAGCCCTCCGGGACTAGCGCTTGGTGAGCAGTACTTC. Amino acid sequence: CASSPPGLALGEQYF.

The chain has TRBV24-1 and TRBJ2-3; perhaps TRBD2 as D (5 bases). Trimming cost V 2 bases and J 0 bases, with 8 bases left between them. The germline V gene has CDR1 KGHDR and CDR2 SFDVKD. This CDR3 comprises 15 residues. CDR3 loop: CATSDSRTSTDTQYF. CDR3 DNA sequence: TGTGCCACCAGTGATTCCCGGACTAGCACAGATACGCAGTATTTT.

The CDR3: CASSLGLAANYEQYF. The CDR3 DNA reads as TGTGCCAGCAGCTTAGGACTAGCGGCCAACTACGAGCAGTACTTC. V usage is TRBV7-8 and J usage is TRBJ2-7, with 9 bases aligning to TRBD2. The V gene's germline CDR1 is SGHVS and CDR2 FQNEAQ. CDR3 length equals 15 residues. V was pared by 1 base and J by 3 bases, with 4 bases of the junction left unmatched.

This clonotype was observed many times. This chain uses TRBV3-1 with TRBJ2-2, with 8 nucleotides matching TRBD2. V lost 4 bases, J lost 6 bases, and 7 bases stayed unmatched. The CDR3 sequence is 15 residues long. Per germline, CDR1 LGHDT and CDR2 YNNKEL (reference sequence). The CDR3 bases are TGTGCCAGCAGCCCGGGACTAGTATATCCCGGGGAGCTGTTTTTT. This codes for CASSPGLVYPGELFF. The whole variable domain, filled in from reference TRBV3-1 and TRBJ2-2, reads DTAVSQTPKYLVTQMGNDKSIKCEQNLGHDTMYWYKQDSKKFLKIMFSYNNKELIINETVPNRFSPKSPDKAHLNLHINSLELGDSAVYFCASSPGLVYPGELFFGEGSRLTVL.

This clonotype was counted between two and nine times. CDR3 residues: CASSFAGEEQYV. The CDR3 DNA follows: TGTGCCAGCAGCTTCGCGGGGGAAGAGCAGTACGTC. The chain carries TRBV7-9 and TRBJ2-7, with 7 bases identical to TRBD2. CDR3 size: 12 residues. V was clipped by 3 bases and J by 7 bases; unmatched bases: 3. The V gene's germline CDR1 is SEHNR and CDR2 FQNEAQ (reference sequence).